What follows are 7 T cell receptor beta chains derived from one specimen sequenced in a study of post-analysis software for immune sequencing data. Study-level findings and limits: Five TRBV segments, including TRBV5-6, TRBV5-1 and TRBV20-1, were more frequent in patients than controls.

The library was made from cDNA and included unique molecular identifiers. MiXCR, run by TCRdb on the PCR reads, gives a single entry per CDR3 protein. The sample records about 760,000 distinct CDR3 sequences, 30% being singletons. Their antigen targets remain unknown. Material for sequencing was blood. The receptors derive from a girl aged 10 to 17 with multiple sclerosis.

This clonotype was detected once. The chain has TRBV6-2 or TRBV6-3 and TRBJ2-1; D not certain. Germline V CDR1 and CDR2: MNHEY, SVGEGT. This CDR3 is 15 amino acids long. With 6 bases removed from V and 4 bases from J, the gap between germline ends came to 16 bases. The DNA of the CDR3 is TGTGCCAGCAGACCTGGGGTAGTGTCGTACAATGAGCAGTTCTTC. It yields the protein CASRPGVVSYNEQFF.

This clonotype came up a few times. V is TRBV10-3 and J is TRBJ2-7; 8 bases agree with TRBD1. The length of the CDR3 is 14 residues. V lost 3 bases to trimming and J lost 7 bases; unmatched junction nucleotides: 8. Germline V gives CDR1 ENHRY, CDR2 SYGVKD. Here the CDR3 reads CAISEGQGAGEQYF. DNA for the CDR3: TGTGCCATCAGTGAAGGGCAGGGGGCCGGGGAGCAGTACTTC.

This clonotype was observed a handful of times. This chain joins TRBV7-2 and TRBJ2-1, with D perhaps TRBD1 (5 bases). V shed 6 bases and J shed 6 bases, with 15 bases lying between them. The CDR3 consists of 14 residues. Germline CDR1 and CDR2: SGHTA and FQGNSA. CDR3 in DNA: TGTGCCAGCAGAAGCGTTAGGGGTCGCAATGAGCAGTTCTTC. Encoded protein: CASRSVRGRNEQFF. Using reference TRBV7-2 and TRBJ2-1 for the parts outside the CDR3, the full variable domain is GAGVSQSPSNKVTEKGKDVELRCDPISGHTALYWYRQSLGQGLEFLIYFQGNSAPDKSGLPSDRFSAERTGGSVSTLTIQRTQQEDSAVYLCASRSVRGRNEQFFGPGTRLTVL.

The chain is built from TRBV20-1 and TRBJ2-2; D may match TRBD1 or TRBD2 (5 bases each). The CDR3 has 13 residues. Germline CDR1 DFQATT, CDR2 SNEGSKA (reference sequence). Trimming pared 6 bases from V and 7 bases from J, leaving 15 bases between. In DNA form, the CDR3 reads TGCAGTGCCAGGCGGCAGGGAGACGGGGAGCTGTTTTTT. This translates into CSARRQGDGELFF.

V usage is TRBV6-2 or TRBV6-3 and J usage is TRBJ2-4; no reliable D call. TRBJ2-7 explains the end of the DNA better; the J call may be wrong. Germline assignment: CDR1 MNHEY and CDR2 SVGEGT. The CDR3 has 12 residues. The CDR3 sequence: CASSFQAGEQYF. The CDR3 region has the DNA TGTGCCAGCAGCTTCCAGGCCGGCGAGCAGTACTTC.

This clonotype has at least ten counts. The chain has TRBV10-3 and TRBJ2-7, with TRBD2 identical over 10 bases. CDR1 and CDR2 from the germline V gene are ENHRY and SYGVKD. The CDR3 is 14 residues long. With 4 bases clipped from V and 3 bases from J, the junction kept 3 bases outside the gene matches. CDR3 region: CAISALAGDYEQYF. CDR3 nucleotide sequence: TGTGCCATCAGTGCCCTAGCGGGGGACTACGAGCAGTACTTC.

This clonotype was seen a few times. The chain joins TRBV12-3 or TRBV12-4 to TRBJ2-1, with D possibly TRBD1 on 6 matching bases. Trimming removed 6 bases from V and 5 bases from J, with 14 bases in between. The CDR3 covers 14 residues. Written as DNA, the CDR3 is TGTGCCAGCAGCCCACAGGGCCCCCACAATGAGCAGTTCTTC. Translated, it gives CASSPQGPHNEQFF.